This passage covers 7 T cell receptor beta chains from one sample sequenced in a study of blood T cell repertoires in COVID-19 (TCRdb year 2020). The library was produced with the immunoSEQ multiplex PCR assay. TCRdb limited this immuneACCESS table to in-frame rearrangements with V and J called. A share of clones is missing; checked studies link under half to unresolved V genes, and the rest is unexplained. Counted in this sample were 100,000 to 150,000 clones; around 86% of them appeared once. The top ten hold 3.5% to 5% of the sample. The sequencing sample was made of peripheral blood. These TCRs come from a man aged 40-49 years with acute or convalescent COVID-19.

V is TRBV19 and J is TRBJ1-4; 7 nucleotides match TRBD1. Unmatched junction bases numbered 3, after V lost 10 bases and J lost 7 bases. The CDR3 runs to 11 residues. Per germline, CDR1 LNHDA and CDR2 SQIVND (reference sequence). The chain's CDR3 is CATRDSEKLFF. CDR3 DNA sequence: TGTGCCACCAGGGACAGTGAAAAACTGTTTTTT. The full variable domain, its missing parts supplied by reference TRBV19 and TRBJ1-4, is DGGITQSPKYLFRKEGQNVTLSCEQNLNHDAMYWYRQDPGQGLRLIYYSQIVNDFQKGDIAEGYSVSREKKESFPLTVTSAQKNPTAFYLCATRDSEKLFFGSGTQLSVL.

The chain couples TRBV12-5 to TRBJ2-7, with 7 bases aligning to TRBD1. V shed 5 bases and J 4 bases; nucleotides not matched to a gene: 8. In germline, CDR1 is LGHNT, CDR2 FRNRAP. CDR3 length: 14 amino acids. CDR3: CASGPRQGVYEQYF. The CDR3 DNA sequence: TGTGCTAGTGGTCCCCGACAGGGAGTATACGAGCAGTACTTC. The entire variable domain, with the rest obtained from reference TRBV12-5 and TRBJ2-7, is as follows: DARVTQTPRHKVTEMGQEVTMRCQPILGHNTVFWYRQTMMQGLELLAYFRNRAPLDDSGMPKDRFSAEMPDATLATLKIQPSEPRDSAVYFCASGPRQGVYEQYFGPGTRLTVT.

V is TRBV29-1 and J is TRBJ1-1; TRBD1 matches at 7 bases. The germline V gene encodes CDR1 SQVTM and CDR2 ANQGSEA. V lost 0 bases and J lost 7; bases outside the gene matches: 11. The CDR3 runs 15 residues. CDR3 region: CSVEDPSGGKFEAFF. CDR3 in DNA: TGCAGCGTTGAAGATCCTTCAGGGGGAAAGTTTGAAGCTTTCTTT.

The CDR3 spells CASSVGDSHSGNTIYF. The CDR3, as DNA: TGTGCCAGCAGCGTAGGGGACTCCCACTCTGGAAACACCATATATTTT. This chain joins TRBV9 and TRBJ1-3, with TRBD1 as a possible D gene (5 bases). Trimming left V 0 bases short and J 0 bases short, with 10 bases between. The germline gives CDR1 SGDLS, CDR2 YYNGEE. The CDR3 totals 16 residues.

The chain has TRBV4-1 and TRBJ1-2; D perhaps matches TRBD1 (5 bases). CDR3 size: 19 residues. The germline V and J ends were trimmed by 1 base and 7 bases, with 28 bases remaining between them. Germline V gene lookup returns CDR1 MGHRA and CDR2 YSYEKL. This CDR3 reads CASSQGMRGGTTSRSGYTF. The CDR3 bases are TGCGCCAGCAGCCAAGGAATGCGGGGGGGGACTACCTCTCGGTCTGGCTACACCTTC.

The rearrangement uses TRBV5-4 and TRBJ2-5, with D perhaps TRBD1 (6 bases). The V end lost 2 bases, the J end lost 1 base, and 9 bases lay between the germline ends. CDR3 length: 14 residues. Germline V gene lookup returns CDR1 SGHNT and CDR2 YYREEE (reference sequence). The CDR3 region has the DNA TGTGCCAGCAGCTTCGGACAGAGCCAAGAGACCCAGTACTTC. It encodes CASSFGQSQETQYF. Full variable domain (outside the CDR3, taken from reference TRBV5-4 and TRBJ2-5): ETGVTQSPTHLIKTRGQQVTLRCSSQSGHNTVSWYQQALGQGPQFIFQYYREEENGRGNFPPRFSGLQFPNYSSELNVNALELDDSALYLCASSFGQSQETQYFGPGTRLLVL.

CDR3 protein: CASSQDHQYNEQFF. The CDR3 nucleotides are TGTGCCAGCAGCCAAGATCATCAGTACAATGAGCAGTTCTTC. The chain carries TRBV3-1 (or the pseudogene TRBV3-2) and TRBJ2-1; D gene uncertain. There are 14 residues in the CDR3. V was shortened by 0 bases and J by 4 bases, with 7 bases between the two germline ends. CDR1 and CDR2 from the germline V gene are LGHDT and YNNKEL (reference sequence).